A single sample is the source of the 21 T cell receptor beta chains below, sequenced in a study of T-cell memory formation after mild COVID-19. TCRdb called the 5' RACE reads again in MiXCR, with one record for every CDR3 protein. The sample holds about half a million distinct CDR3 sequences, 18% seen once. Input material: PBMCs or a T cell subset sorted from them (not recorded which). The receptor set was obtained from an adult woman who had mild COVID-19 (a few samples of this study predate the infection). Cell type and time point are not known.

This clonotype was seen repeatedly, ten times or more. The chain employs TRBV10-3 and TRBJ1-2; 10 bases are shared with TRBD1. From germline, CDR1 is ENHRY and CDR2 SYGVKD. After removal of 10 bases from V and 2 bases from J, the junction contained 4 bases not matched to a gene. This CDR3 has 13 amino acids. CDR3 residues: CATGQGQNYGYTF. The CDR3 nucleotides are TGTGCCACGGGACAGGGGCAGAACTATGGCTACACCTTC.

The rearrangement uses TRBV5-1 and TRBJ2-7; tentative D call: TRBD1 (6 bases). V lost 1 base to trimming and J lost 2 bases, with 10 bases between them. Germline values: CDR1 SGHRS, CDR2 YFSETQ. The CDR3 has 14 residues. The CDR3 DNA sequence: TGCGCCAGCAGCTTGTCAACAGGGCCCTACGAGCAGTACTTC. Protein: CASSLSTGPYEQYF. Full variable domain (remainder filled in from reference TRBV5-1 and TRBJ2-7): KAGVTQTPRYLIKTRGQQVTLSCSPISGHRSVSWYQQTPGQGLQFLFEYFSETQRNKGNFPGRFSGRQFSNSRSEMNVSTLELGDSALYLCASSLSTGPYEQYFGPGTRLTVT.

This clonotype was counted once. The chain has TRBV28 and TRBJ2-5; possibly TRBD1 for D (5 bases). CDR1 and CDR2 (germline): MDHEN, SYDVKM. The length of the CDR3 is 13 residues. With 6 bases removed from V and 5 bases from J, the gap between germline ends came to 13 bases. This chain's CDR3 is CASSFAGWETQYF. The CDR3 DNA reads TGTGCCAGCAGCTTCGCAGGGTGGGAGACCCAGTACTTC.

This clonotype was picked up a small number of times. This chain links TRBV2 with TRBJ2-7; D unresolved. With 1 base removed from V and 0 bases from J, the gap between germline ends came to 4 bases. The germline V gene has CDR1 SNHLY and CDR2 FYNNEI. The CDR3 is 13 amino acids. CDR3: CASSEVISYEQYF. In DNA form, the CDR3 reads TGTGCCAGCAGTGAAGTGATCTCCTACGAGCAGTACTTC.

The rearrangement joins TRBV29-1 to TRBJ2-5; D gene uncertain. This CDR3 spans 11 amino acids. Germline CDR1 SQVTM, CDR2 ANQGSEA. Here the CDR3 DNA reads TGCAGTACTGGACCTCCGGAGACCCAGTACTTC. Encoded protein: CSTGPPETQYF.

As to this clonotype: Relative to the germline gene, one junction end is altered; a read error may explain this. J is TRBJ1-1 and V is TRBV18; D is perhaps TRBD1 (5 bases). The CDR3 consists of 15 residues. Germline V gives CDR1 KGHSH, CDR2 LQKENI. CDR3 coding DNA: TGTGCCAGCTCACCCCAGGACACCTCGGGAACTGAAGCTTTATTT. Its translation: CASSPQDTSGTEALF.

CDR3: CASSFLGLEGTDTQYF. CDR3 coding DNA: TGCGCCAGCAGCTTTTTGGGACTAGAGGGAACAGATACGCAGTATTTT. The chain uses TRBV5-1 and TRBJ2-3; 8 bases map to TRBD2. The trim removed 2 bases at V and 3 bases at J, leaving 8 bases unmatched. This CDR3 has 16 residues. CDR1 SGHRS and CDR2 YFSETQ come from the germline V gene. The full variable domain, rest sourced from reference TRBV5-1 and TRBJ2-3, is KAGVTQTPRYLIKTRGQQVTLSCSPISGHRSVSWYQQTPGQGLQFLFEYFSETQRNKGNFPGRFSGRQFSNSRSEMNVSTLELGDSALYLCASSFLGLEGTDTQYFGPGTRLTVL.

The V and J genes are TRBV5-1 and TRBJ2-3; D may be TRBD1 (5 bases). The V gene's germline CDR1 is SGHRS and CDR2 YFSETQ. The CDR3 consists of 15 residues. V dropped 6 bases and J dropped 2 bases, with 16 bases sitting between them. As DNA, the CDR3 is TGCGCCAGCATGGTAGGGGTGTGGCCCACAGATACGCAGTATTTT. Protein product: CASMVGVWPTDTQYF.

This chain joins TRBV9 and TRBJ1-4; D not certain. Looked up from germline, CDR1 is SGDLS and CDR2 is YYNGEE. The CDR3 consists of 15 residues. The ends were cut back, 2 bases at V and 8 bases at J, with 16 bases in the middle. CDR3 in amino acids: CASSVRGFPKEKLFF. The CDR3 nucleotides are TGTGCCAGCAGCGTGCGTGGGTTCCCAAAGGAAAAACTGTTTTTT. Drawing the rest from reference TRBV9 and TRBJ1-4, the complete variable domain is DSGVTQTPKHLITATGQRVTLRCSPRSGDLSVYWYQQSLDQGLQFLIQYYNGEERAKGNILERFSAQQFPDLHSELNLSSLELGDSALYFCASSVRGFPKEKLFFGSGTQLSVL.

The gene calls are TRBV15 and TRBJ2-5, with D possibly TRBD2 on 5 matching bases. Germline assignment: CDR1 LNHNV and CDR2 YYDKDF (reference sequence). This CDR3 has 15 amino acids. V was cut by 0 bases and J by 2 bases, with 10 bases left in between. CDR3 loop: CATSRDFSGQETQYF. The DNA of the CDR3 is TGTGCCACCAGCAGAGATTTCAGCGGACAAGAGACCCAGTACTTC.

On this clonotype: The junction departs from the called germline gene at one end, perhaps through a read error. The chain has TRBV7-6 and TRBJ2-3, with D unresolved. There are 9 residues in the CDR3. Germline assignment: CDR1 SGHVS and CDR2 FNYEAQ. The CDR3, as DNA: TGTGCCAGCAGCTTAGCGCTGGATTTT. Translation: CASSLALDF. The full variable domain, completed using reference TRBV7-6 and TRBJ2-3, is GAGVSQSPRYKVTKRGQDVALRCDPISGHVSLYWYRQALGQGPEFLTYFNYEAQQDKSGLPNDRFSAERPEGSISTLTIQRTEQRDSAMYRCASSLALDFGPGTRLTVL.

The gene calls are TRBV6-6 and TRBJ1-6; D gene unclear. CDR3 length equals 13 residues. Trimming removed 7 bases at V and 10 bases at J, with 14 bases between. Germline assignment: CDR1 MNHNY and CDR2 SVGAGI (reference sequence). The CDR3 protein is CASIPRLSSPLHF. The CDR3 DNA reads as TGTGCCAGCATTCCCCGGCTGAGCTCACCCCTCCACTTT.

The chain couples TRBV12-3 or TRBV12-4 to TRBJ2-1, with 7 positions matching TRBD1. The CDR3 loop spans 17 amino acids. V lost 6 bases, J lost 4 bases, and 15 bases stayed unmatched. The CDR3 is CASRFLSFGTEYNEQFF. CDR3 sequence (DNA): TGTGCCAGCAGATTTCTATCGTTTGGGACAGAGTACAATGAGCAGTTCTTC.

This clonotype appeared a few times. The J gene is TRBJ2-1, the V gene TRBV7-9; possibly TRBD1 for D (6 bases). This CDR3 has 15 amino acids. V was trimmed by 5 bases and J by 3 bases, leaving 14 bases between them. CDR1 and CDR2 (germline): SEHNR, FQNEAQ (reference sequence). The CDR3 loop is CASSIGQSVYNEQFF. The DNA of the CDR3 is TGTGCCAGCAGCATAGGACAGTCTGTCTACAATGAGCAGTTCTTC. The full variable domain, completed using reference TRBV7-9 and TRBJ2-1, is DTGVSQNPRHKITKRGQNVTFRCDPISEHNRLYWYRQTLGQGPEFLTYFQNEAQLEKSRLLSDRFSAERPKGSFSTLEIQRTEQGDSAMYLCASSIGQSVYNEQFFGPGTRLTVL.

This clonotype was seen a few times. The chain uses TRBV27 and TRBJ1-2, with 10 nucleotides matching TRBD1. The CDR3 runs to 15 residues. After removal of 5 bases from V and 4 bases from J, the junction contained 7 bases not matched to a gene. Germline CDR1 is MNHEY and CDR2 is SMNVEV (reference sequence). The CDR3 DNA follows: TGTGCCAGCAGTCCGTGGACAGGGGGTGGCTATGGCTACACCTTC. Its translation is CASSPWTGGGYGYTF.

This clonotype was seen a few times. The V and J genes are TRBV18 and TRBJ2-7, with TRBD1 identical over 10 bases. The germline gives CDR1 KGHSH, CDR2 LQKENI. The CDR3 spans 15 residues. V dropped 4 bases and J dropped 5; count of bases not matched to a gene: 8. The CDR3 sequence: CASSRERQGADEQYF. CDR3 in DNA: TGTGCCAGCTCACGCGAAAGACAGGGGGCCGACGAGCAGTACTTC. The full variable domain, its missing parts supplied by reference TRBV18 and TRBJ2-7, is NAGVMQNPRHLVRRRGQEARLRCSPMKGHSHVYWYRQLPEEGLKFMVYLQKENIIDESGMPKERFSAEFPKEGPSILRIQQVVRGDSAAYFCASSRERQGADEQYFGPGTRLTVT.

V is TRBV5-1 and J is TRBJ1-1, with D tentatively TRBD1 (5 bases). Germline V gene data show CDR1 as SGHRS and CDR2 as YFSETQ. CDR3 length: 16 residues. Trimming removed 0 bases at V and 0 bases at J, with 12 bases between. The CDR3 nucleotides are TGCGCCAGCAGCTTGGGATCGGGGACGGTGAACACTGAAGCTTTCTTT. Translating gives CASSLGSGTVNTEAFF. Drawing the rest from reference TRBV5-1 and TRBJ1-1, the complete variable domain is KAGVTQTPRYLIKTRGQQVTLSCSPISGHRSVSWYQQTPGQGLQFLFEYFSETQRNKGNFPGRFSGRQFSNSRSEMNVSTLELGDSALYLCASSLGSGTVNTEAFFGQGTRLTVV.

This rearrangement joins TRBV20-1 to TRBJ2-5; no definite D call. The germline V gene has CDR1 DFQATT and CDR2 SNEGSKA (reference sequence). This CDR3 contains 13 residues. In DNA form, the CDR3 reads TGCAGCTCACGCCGGAGTAGCCCAGCGACCCAGTACTTC. It encodes CSSRRSSPATQYF.

This clonotype was counted between two and nine times. The J gene is TRBJ1-2, the V gene TRBV28; D is unresolved. Trimming cost V 1 base and J 7 bases, with 13 bases left between them. Germline V CDR1 and CDR2: MDHEN, SYDVKM. The CDR3 consists of 14 residues. The CDR3 DNA follows: TGTGCCAGCAGTTTATCCAACGACATTTTTGGCTACACCTTC. Protein product: CASSLSNDIFGYTF.

The chain is built from TRBV4-1 and TRBJ2-7, with D possibly TRBD1 on 6 matching bases. Per the germline V gene, CDR1 is MGHRA and CDR2 is YSYEKL. V lost 4 bases and J lost 6, with 16 bases in between. The CDR3 totals 14 residues. The CDR3 nucleotides are TGCGCCAGCAGCCCCGGCAGGGGACCTGGCGAGCAGTACTTC. Amino acid sequence: CASSPGRGPGEQYF.

This clonotype was found once. V usage is TRBV20-1 and J usage is TRBJ2-1; no reliable D call. V dropped 0 bases and J dropped 4 bases, with 19 bases sitting between them. The CDR3 runs to 17 residues. The germline V gene has CDR1 DFQATT and CDR2 SNEGSKA (reference sequence). The CDR3 loop reads CSARDLSNSLIYNEQFF. CDR3 sequence (DNA): TGCAGTGCTAGAGATTTGAGCAACTCACTTATATACAATGAGCAGTTCTTC.